The 16 T cell receptor beta chains given below trace back to one sample, sequenced in a study of CD8+ T cells in alopecia areata. The sequencing template was cDNA reverse transcribed from extracted RNA. Method: immunoSEQ multiplex PCR; TCRdb's copy keeps in-frame clones and lacks some. This sample has 95,000 to 110,000 clones; approximately 90% occur once, and the top ten carry approximately 12%. This sample's treatment: oral pan-JAK inhibitor, 5-10 mg twice daily. The input for sequencing was CD8+ T cells sorted from blood, taken at roughly week 30, from a patient treated with tofacitinib. The origin of the receptors is a human donor with alopecia areata.

The chain is built from TRBV6-5 and TRBJ1-5, with D perhaps TRBD1 (6 bases). The CDR3 loop spans 14 amino acids. Germline V gene sequence: CDR1 MNHEY, CDR2 SVGAGI. V was shortened by 6 bases and J by 2 bases, with 11 bases between the two germline ends. CDR3 sequence (DNA): TGTGCCAGCAGCCACGGGGGCGGCAATCAGCCCCAGCATTTT. Translating it yields CASSHGGGNQPQHF.

DNA of the CDR3: TGTGCCAGTAGTATCTCCCAGTCCGAGGCCCTCTACGAGCAGTACTTC. Its translation: CASSISQSEALYEQYF. The V gene is TRBV19, the J gene TRBJ2-7, with D hard to call. This CDR3 spans 16 amino acids. V dropped 3 bases and J dropped 3 bases, with 18 bases sitting between them. The germline V gene has CDR1 LNHDA and CDR2 SQIVND (reference sequence).

This chain links TRBV9 with TRBJ1-1; D remains ambiguous. The germline V gene encodes CDR1 SGDLS and CDR2 YYNGEE. The V gene lost 1 base and the J gene lost 6 bases, with 10 bases spanning the gap. The CDR3 loop spans 13 amino acids. CDR3 amino acids: CASSVRVLPEAFF. CDR3 in DNA: TGTGCCAGCAGCGTAAGGGTTTTGCCTGAAGCTTTCTTT.

In its sample, this clone was seen a few times. The chain carries TRBV29-1 and TRBJ1-2; D may be TRBD1 (5 bases). CDR3 size: 13 residues. V was trimmed by 1 base and J by 0 bases, leaving 6 bases between them. The germline V gene encodes CDR1 SQVTM and CDR2 ANQGSEA. CDR3 DNA: TGCAGCGTTGAAGGGGGGACTAACTATGGCTACACCTTC. It translates to CSVEGGTNYGYTF.

The chain is built from TRBV13 and TRBJ2-7, with D perhaps TRBD1 (5 bases). Germline CDR1 is PRHDT and CDR2 is FYEKMQ (reference sequence). With 2 bases removed from V and 5 bases from J, the gap between germline ends came to 13 bases. This CDR3 has 14 residues. The CDR3, as DNA: TGTGCCAGCAGCTTAATGCAGGGCGACCACGAGCAGTACTTC. Translated, it gives CASSLMQGDHEQYF.

The CDR3 DNA reads as TGTGCCAGCAGCTTACCCAGCGGGATCTACGAGCAGTACTTC. Residues: CASSLPSGIYEQYF. The V gene is TRBV7-2, the J gene TRBJ2-7; TRBD2 matches at 7 bases. J gave up 3 bases and V 2 bases, and 4 bases lay outside the gene matches. Germline CDR1 is SGHTA and CDR2 is FQGNSA. The CDR3 loop spans 14 amino acids.

This chain links TRBV14 with TRBJ1-2; D is perhaps TRBD1 (6 bases). The CDR3 length is 17 residues. Germline V gives CDR1 SGHDN, CDR2 FVKESK. The V end lost 0 bases, the J end lost 3 bases, and 17 bases lay between the germline ends. The DNA for the CDR3 is TGTGCCAGCAGCCAAGATGAGTGGGGGCCACGCGACTATGGCTACACCTTC. This codes for CASSQDEWGPRDYGYTF.

The gene calls are TRBV27 and TRBJ1-1, with D possibly TRBD1 on 5 matching bases. CDR3 length: 14 residues. The germline V and J ends were trimmed by 5 bases and 0 bases, with 10 bases remaining between them. Per the germline V gene, CDR1 is MNHEY and CDR2 is SMNVEV (reference sequence). CDR3 DNA sequence: TGTGCCAGCAGTAGGGGACGGATGAACACTGAAGCTTTCTTT. Protein sequence: CASSRGRMNTEAFF.

In this sample, this clone is medium-sized. This sequence joins TRBV16 and TRBJ2-7; D unresolved. Germline V gene lookup returns CDR1 KGHSY and CDR2 FQNENV. The V and J ends lost 2 bases and 2 bases respectively, with 10 bases between them. The CDR3 length is 14 residues. CDR3 sequence reads: CASSQGQSTYEQYF. The CDR3 DNA sequence: TGTGCCAGCAGCCAAGGCCAGAGCACCTACGAGCAGTACTTC.

This chain connects TRBV6-5 to TRBJ2-7, with D perhaps matching TRBD1 (5 bases). The CDR3 has 13 residues. Trimming left V 6 bases short and J 0 bases short, with 9 bases between. CDR1 is MNHEY and CDR2 is SVGAGI in the germline V gene. The CDR3 region has the DNA TGTGCCAGCAGGACAGACGTCTCCTACGAGCAGTACTTC. This sequence encodes CASRTDVSYEQYF.

The V call is TRBV5-1, the J call TRBJ2-1; 9 bases match TRBD1. The CDR3 loop spans 18 amino acids. The germline V gene has CDR1 SGHRS and CDR2 YFSETQ. Losses at the gene ends were 4 bases for V and 2 bases for J; bases not matched to a gene: 13. Here the CDR3 reads CASSIGTGRIRTYNEQFF. In DNA form, the CDR3 reads TGCGCCAGCAGCATTGGGACAGGGCGGATAAGGACCTACAATGAGCAGTTCTTC.

V gene TRBV29-1 combines with J gene TRBJ1-2, with 9 bases fitting TRBD1. Germline CDR1 SQVTM, CDR2 ANQGSEA. Trimming at V came to 6 bases and at J to 10 bases, leaving 9 bases not matched to a gene. There are 12 residues in the CDR3. CDR3 region: CSVTGQGRTYTF. CDR3 in DNA: TGCAGCGTGACGGGACAGGGAAGGACCTACACCTTC.

This chain links TRBV11-2 with TRBJ2-7; maybe TRBD1 (6 bases). CDR3 size: 14 residues. Germline V lookup: CDR1 SGHAT, CDR2 FQNNGV. V was clipped by 5 bases and J by 3 bases, with 14 bases between them. The CDR3 reads CASSPPGQIYEQYF. The CDR3 DNA is TGTGCCAGCAGCCCCCCGGGACAAATCTACGAGCAGTACTTC. Variable domain in full (rest from reference TRBV11-2 and TRBJ2-7): EAGVAQSPRYKIIEKRQSVAFWCNPISGHATLYWYQQILGQGPKLLIQFQNNGVVDDSQLPKDRFSAERLKGVDSTLKIQPAKLEDSAVYLCASSPPGQIYEQYFGPGTRLTVT.

The chain links TRBV5-5 to TRBJ2-5; D is uncertain. CDR3 length: 15 amino acids. In germline, CDR1 is SGHKS, CDR2 YYEKEE (reference sequence). Trimming removed 0 bases at V and 5 bases at J, with 14 bases between. In nucleotides, the CDR3 is TGTGCCAGCAGCTTGGGAAGACAACTTTTGGAGACCCAGTACTTC. Protein: CASSLGRQLLETQYF.

V is TRBV9 and J is TRBJ2-6; D is tentatively TRBD1 or TRBD2 (6 bases each). From germline, CDR1 is SGDLS and CDR2 YYNGEE. V was shortened by 0 bases and J by 4 bases, with 11 bases between the two germline ends. This CDR3 is 16 amino acids long. The CDR3 nucleotides read TGTGCCAGCAGCGTAGCTCGGGGGCCCGGGGCCAACGTCCTGACTTTC. The encoded protein is CASSVARGPGANVLTF.

The chain combines TRBV19 with TRBJ1-5; TRBD1 aligns across 8 bases. CDR3 length: 13 residues. The J segment lost 5 bases and the V segment lost 9 bases, leaving 6 bases of the junction unmatched. Germline CDR1 LNHDA, CDR2 SQIVND (reference sequence). The CDR3 sequence is CASDQQGDQPQHF. As DNA, the CDR3 is TGTGCCAGCGATCAACAGGGGGATCAGCCCCAGCATTTT.